These 27 T cell receptor beta chains share one sample of origin, sequenced in a study of T cells in women clearing cervical HPV infection. Generated by immunoSEQ multiplex PCR, the TCRdb table keeps only in-frame clones and is missing some. The sample table sets out about 30,000 clones. The material sequenced was blood buffy coat. The receptors shown here come from a woman between 18 and 75 years old with a cervical HPV16 infection that either progressed to CIN3+ or cleared (not recorded which).

On this clone: From the germline J gene comes the end of the CDR3, since the read stops 3 residues before it. The chain joins TRBV14 to TRBJ2-3, with 11 bases fitting TRBD2. CDR1 and CDR2 (germline): SGHDN, FVKESK. The CDR3 spans 17 residues. Unmatched junction bases numbered 10, after V lost 4 bases and J lost 4 bases. CDR3 in amino acids: CASSRLSSGRWADTQYF. CDR3 bases read: TGTGCCAGCAGCCGCCTATCTAGCGGGAGGTGGGCAGATACG.

Of note for this clone: The CDR3 is cut off 3 residues early in the read; its end comes from the germline J gene. The same CDR3 is also encoded by other DNA sequences in this sample. The rearrangement links TRBV18 to TRBJ2-7, with TRBD1 matching 11 bases. The germline CDR1 and CDR2 sequences are KGHSH and LQKENI. The V and J ends lost 1 base and 6 bases, in that order; junction bases with no gene match: 5. The CDR3 has 15 amino acids. The CDR3 protein is CASSPLGTGGGEQYF. Incomplete CDR3 DNA: TGTGCCAGCTCACCACTAGGGACAGGGGGGGGCGAG.

A note on this clone: The read finishes 3 residues shy of the CDR3 end, and the germline J gene is used to complete it. The rearrangement uses TRBV20-1 and TRBJ2-7, with 7 bases fitting TRBD1. V trimming: 1 base; J trimming: 3 bases; junction bases outside the gene matches: 3. CDR3 size: 13 residues. Germline loops: CDR1 DFQATT, CDR2 SNEGSKA (reference sequence). The CDR3 loop reads CSARGTGYYEQYF. Partial CDR3 DNA: TGCAGTGCTAGAGGGACAGGTTACTACGAG.

A word on this clone: From the germline J gene comes the end of the CDR3, since the read stops 3 residues before it. This sequence joins TRBV2 and TRBJ2-7; D remains unclear. CDR3 length: 11 amino acids. Germline CDR1 is SNHLY and CDR2 is FYNNEI. The V gene lost 3 bases and the J gene lost 4 bases, with 4 bases spanning the gap. Partial CDR3 DNA: TGTGCCAGCAGTGACGGGTACGAG. Encoded protein: CASSDGYE. The entire CDR3 sequence reads CASSDGYEQYF. Full variable domain (missing parts from reference TRBV2 and TRBJ2-7): EPEVTQTPSHQVTQMGQEVILRCVPISNHLYFYWYRQILGQKVEFLVSFYNNEISEKSEIFDDQFSVERPDGSNFTLKIRSTKLEDSAMYFCASSDGYEQYFGPGTRLTVT.

In regard to this clone: The read falls 3 residues short of the CDR3 end, and the missing part is taken from the germline J gene. The chain couples TRBV18 to TRBJ2-5; D is ambiguous. The germline gives CDR1 KGHSH, CDR2 LQKENI. The CDR3 totals 14 residues. V lost 0 bases and J 5 bases, leaving 10 bases between the germline ends. The sequenced part of the CDR3 DNA is TGTGCCAGCTCACCACCGTCGAACTCGGAGACC. It codes for CASSPPSNSET. The whole CDR3 sequence is CASSPPSNSETQYF. Based on the CDR3 plus reference TRBV18 and TRBJ2-5, the full variable domain is NAGVMQNPRHLVRRRGQEARLRCSPMKGHSHVYWYRQLPEEGLKFMVYLQKENIIDESGMPKERFSAEFPKEGPSILRIQQVVRGDSAAYFCASSPPSNSETQYFGPGTRLLVL.

Comment on this clone: The CDR3 end falls 3 residues outside the read, so it is completed with the germline J gene. V and J are TRBV20-1 and TRBJ2-7; weak D call: TRBD2 (6 bases). With 3 bases removed from V and 4 bases from J, the gap between germline ends came to 13 bases. CDR1 is DFQATT, CDR2 SNEGSKA, per germline (reference sequence). This CDR3 has 13 amino acids. The covered CDR3 bases are TGCAGTGCTAGCAGGGCGAGCGGGTACGAG. Translated: CSASRASGYE. The full CDR3 protein reads CSASRASGYEQYF.

Details on this clone: Read data end 3 residues before the CDR3 end; the end is taken from the germline J gene. The V call is TRBV27, the J call TRBJ2-7, with D uncertain. The CDR3 is made up of 12 amino acids. Germline V gene sequence: CDR1 MNHEY, CDR2 SMNVEV (reference sequence). V was trimmed by 7 bases and J by 4 bases, leaving 11 bases between them. This CDR3 is CASISASYEQYF. CDR3 bases read: TGTGCCAGCATCAGCGCCTCTTACGAG.

Comments on this clone: The sequenced fragment ends 3 residues before the CDR3 boundary, so the rest is inferred from the germline J gene. V is TRBV27 and J is TRBJ1-5; no firm D call. The CDR3 contains 14 residues. The ends were cut back, 8 bases at V and 5 bases at J, with 16 bases in the middle. CDR1 MNHEY and CDR2 SMNVEV come from the germline V gene (reference sequence). The CDR3: CASSRKGTYQPQHF. Incomplete CDR3 DNA: TGTGCCAGCTCCCGCAAGGGCACCTATCAGCCC.

Concerning this clone itself: The read ends 3 residues before the CDR3 terminus; that terminus is restored from the germline J gene. The chain recombines TRBV11-2 with TRBJ2-1; no reliable D call. Deletions cut 3 bases from V and 7 bases from J, with 10 bases between. Germline V gene data show CDR1 as SGHAT and CDR2 as FQNNGV. CDR3 length equals 13 residues. This chain's CDR3 is CASSLSSWNEQFF. The covered CDR3 bases are TGTGCCAGCAGCTTGTCTAGTTGGAATGAG.

The CDR3 loop is CASSSGVLRDGANVLTF. The CDR3 bases that were read are TGCGCCAGCAGCTCAGGGGTCCTGAGGGATGGGGCCAACGTC. The chain employs TRBV5-1 and TRBJ2-6; the D gene is possibly TRBD1 (6 bases). The CDR3 end lies 3 residues beyond the end of the read and is filled in from the germline J gene. V was shortened by 3 bases and J by 3 bases, with 16 bases between the two germline ends. CDR3 size: 17 residues. CDR1 is SGHRS, CDR2 YFSETQ, per germline.

A note on this clone: The read comes to an end 3 residues before the CDR3 does, leaving the germline J gene to fill in the end. The rearrangement links TRBV4-1 to TRBJ1-1, with TRBD1 identical over 7 bases. Germline trimming cut 5 bases from V and 3 bases from J; bases unmatched to any gene: 9. This CDR3 region has 15 residues. Germline V gene data show CDR1 as MGHRA and CDR2 as YSYEKL. The CDR3 loop is CASSARQGRDTEAFF. The CDR3 bases that were read are TGCGCCAGCAGCGCACGACAGGGTCGAGACACTGAA.

Concerning this clone itself: The read gets to within 3 residues of the CDR3 end, and the germline J gene fills in the rest. The V gene is TRBV20-1, the J gene TRBJ2-7, with 12 bases that match TRBD2. The CDR3 totals 13 residues. CDR1 is DFQATT and CDR2 is SNEGSKA in the germline V gene (reference sequence). With V trimmed by 6 bases and J by 5 bases, 5 bases remained unmatched. The covered CDR3 bases are TGCAGTGCCTTCCGACTAGCGGGGGACGAG. It encodes CSAFRLAGDE. The whole CDR3 reads CSAFRLAGDEQYF.

A word on this clone: The CDR3 is cut off 3 residues early in the read; its end comes from the germline J gene. The J gene is TRBJ1-2, the V gene TRBV7-9; 10 bases agree with TRBD1. The trim removed 6 bases at V and 7 bases at J, leaving 8 bases unmatched. Germline V gene lookup returns CDR1 SEHNR and CDR2 FQNEAQ (reference sequence). The CDR3 consists of 14 residues. The sequenced CDR3 bases are TGTGCCAGCAGGTCGACAGGGGGCATAGGTGGC. Amino acid sequence: CASRSTGGIGG. In full, the CDR3 is CASRSTGGIGGYTF.

For this clone: The read ends 3 residues shy of where the CDR3 ends; the end is completed using the germline J gene. The chain has TRBV20-1 and TRBJ2-7, with TRBD1 matching over 9 bases. Trimming took 3 bases from V and 3 from J; bases not matched to a gene: 3. The CDR3 contains 13 residues. The V gene's germline CDR1 is DFQATT and CDR2 SNEGSKA (reference sequence). CDR3 DNA, as far as it was read: TGCAGTGCTAGGGCGACAGGGGGCTACGAG. Translation gives CSARATGGYE. The full CDR3 is CSARATGGYEQYF.

A remark on this clone: The observed sequence ends 3 residues before the CDR3 terminus, with the missing tail filled in from the germline J gene. This chain connects TRBV15 to TRBJ2-1, with TRBD2 as a possible D gene (5 bases). Germline CDR1 LNHNV, CDR2 YYDKDF (reference sequence). The CDR3 runs 16 residues. The germline V and J ends were trimmed by 3 bases and 5 bases, with 17 bases remaining between them. CDR3 loop: CATSSGDNSLHNEQFF. CDR3 DNA (partial): TGTGCCACCAGCAGCGGGGATAATAGCTTGCACAATGAG.

As for this clone: Coverage ceases 3 residues before the CDR3 finishes, and the germline J gene fills in the end. The chain links TRBV5-6 to TRBJ2-7, with 7 bases aligning to TRBD1. Germline CDR1 reads SGHDT; CDR2 reads YYEEEE. V dropped 5 bases and J dropped 2; count of bases not matched to a gene: 4. The CDR3 is 13 residues long. CDR3 bases read: TGTGCCAGCAGGCGAGGGACAGCCTACGAG. It codes for CASRRGTAYE. From start to end, the CDR3 is CASRRGTAYEQYF.

Regarding this clone: The read stops 3 residues short of the end of the CDR3; the missing end is completed from the germline J gene. V usage is TRBV20-1 and J usage is TRBJ2-5; TRBD2 is a possible D gene (7 bases). Germline CDR1 is DFQATT and CDR2 is SNEGSKA (reference sequence). Trimming left V 0 bases short and J 4 bases short, with 15 bases between. The CDR3 is made up of 15 amino acids. CDR3 bases read: TGCAGTGCTAGAGATCGAAGGGGGGGAGGAGAGACC. This gives the protein CSARDRRGGGET. The whole CDR3 protein is CSARDRRGGGETQYF.

Concerning this clone itself: Different DNA sequences within this sample yield the same CDR3. The sequenced part of the CDR3 DNA is TGTGCCAGCAGGGGCCTAGCTCCCTACGAG. It codes for CASRGLAPYE. The full CDR3 protein reads CASRGLAPYEQYF. The gene calls are TRBV2 and TRBJ2-7; possible D gene TRBD2, 5 bases. The sequenced fragment ends 3 residues before the CDR3 boundary, so the rest is inferred from the germline J gene. The CDR3 extends over 13 amino acids. V was clipped by 6 bases and J by 2 bases, with 11 bases between them. CDR1 and CDR2 from the germline V gene are SNHLY and FYNNEI.

Regarding this clone: The CDR3 end lies 3 residues beyond the end of the read and is filled in from the germline J gene. V is TRBV6-2 or TRBV6-3 and J is TRBJ2-7; the D gene is possibly TRBD1 (8 bases). The length of the CDR3 is 14 residues. The germline V gene has CDR1 MNHEY and CDR2 SVGEGT. With 0 bases removed from V and 6 bases from J, the gap between germline ends came to 12 bases. CDR3 residues: CASSYSYRGGEQYF. The sequenced part of the CDR3 DNA is TGTGCCAGCAGTTACTCGTACAGGGGGGGCGAG.

Worth noting for this clone: The read terminates 3 residues before the CDR3 end, so the remaining end is supplied by the germline J gene. The chain links TRBV5-1 to TRBJ2-5; 9 bases agree with TRBD1. V lost 2 bases and J lost 4; bases outside the gene matches: 12. Looked up from germline, CDR1 is SGHRS and CDR2 is YFSETQ. The CDR3 totals 17 residues. CDR3 in amino acids: CASSFGGRTGVPETQYF. The sequenced part of the CDR3 DNA is TGCGCCAGCAGCTTCGGGGGCCGGACAGGGGTTCCAGAGACC.

As regards this clone: With the read ending 3 residues before the CDR3 end, the germline J gene is used to fill in that end. The V gene is TRBV20-1, the J gene TRBJ1-5, with TRBD1 matching over 7 bases. Trimming removed 0 bases from V and 4 bases from J; junction bases left unmatched: 3. This CDR3 spans 14 amino acids. The germline CDR1 and CDR2 sequences are DFQATT and SNEGSKA (reference sequence). Partial CDR3 DNA: TGCAGTGCTAGAGATTACAGGGGAAATCAGCCC. Translation: CSARDYRGNQP. The full CDR3 is CSARDYRGNQPQHF.

Note on this clone: The read terminates 3 residues ahead of where the CDR3 ends, so the germline J gene completes it. This chain uses TRBV7-2 with TRBJ1-2; TRBD1 is a possible D gene (6 bases). V was pared by 5 bases and J by 4 bases, with 11 bases between. CDR1 is SGHTA, CDR2 FQGNSA, per germline. This CDR3 has 13 amino acids. The DNA read from the CDR3 is TGTGCCAGCAGCCCGGGACAAGTCTATGGC. Amino acids: CASSPGQVYG. The entire CDR3 is CASSPGQVYGYTF.

Notes on this clone: Read coverage stops 3 residues before the CDR3 terminus; the germline J gene supplies the remainder. The chain links TRBV5-6 to TRBJ2-5; TRBD2 might be the D (5 bases). The CDR3 spans 13 residues. The V gene lost 4 bases and the J gene lost 3 bases, with 10 bases spanning the gap. The germline V gene encodes CDR1 SGHDT and CDR2 YYEEEE. The DNA read from the CDR3 is TGTGCCAGCAGCAAAGGACTTGAAGAGACC. It codes for CASSKGLEET. The entire CDR3 protein is CASSKGLEETQYF.

In the case of this clone: The CDR3 extends 3 residues past the end of the read, so its final part is completed from the germline J gene. This sequence joins TRBV7-9 and TRBJ2-2; 8 bases are a match to TRBD2. This CDR3 comprises 13 residues. Unmatched junction bases numbered 3, after V lost 4 bases and J lost 8 bases. Germline V gene data show CDR1 as SEHNR and CDR2 as FQNEAQ (reference sequence). CDR3 DNA, as far as it was read: TGTGCCAGCAGCTATAGCGGGAAGGGGGAG. Translation: CASSYSGKGE. The full CDR3 protein reads CASSYSGKGELFF.

Turning to this clone: The missing CDR3 end, 3 residues past where the read stops, is filled in from the germline J gene. The rearrangement links TRBV11-2 to TRBJ1-1, with 7 bases that match TRBD1. Germline CDR1 SGHAT, CDR2 FQNNGV. The CDR3 runs to 15 residues. The J segment lost 1 base and the V segment lost 5 bases, leaving 7 bases of the junction unmatched. The chain's CDR3 is CASSEMTGWNTEAFF. The sequenced part of the CDR3 DNA is TGTGCCAGCAGCGAAATGACAGGGTGGAACACTGAA.

Regarding this clone: The missing CDR3 end, 3 residues past where the read stops, is filled in from the germline J gene. This sequence joins TRBV30 and TRBJ2-6; TRBD2 is a possible D gene (6 bases). Germline values: CDR1 GTSNPN, CDR2 SVGIG (reference sequence). The germline V and J ends were trimmed by 5 bases and 1 base, with 6 bases remaining between them. The CDR3 consists of 13 residues. The part of the CDR3 DNA that was read is TGTGCCTGGGGGGGGTCTGGGGCCAACGTC. This sequence encodes CAWGGSGANV. The entire CDR3 reads CAWGGSGANVLTF.

Details on this clone: The read is 3 residues too short to cover the CDR3 end, so that end is filled in from the germline J gene. The V gene is TRBV5-7, the J gene TRBJ1-2; D is uncertain. TRBV5-7 is sorted into the ORF group, with uncertain function. The length of the CDR3 is 13 residues. V gave up 2 bases and J gave up 4 bases, with 9 bases separating them. The part of the CDR3 DNA that was read is TGTGCCAGCAGCTTACGAGGTGGCTATGGC. This encodes CASSLRGGYG. The complete CDR3 sequence is CASSLRGGYGYTF.